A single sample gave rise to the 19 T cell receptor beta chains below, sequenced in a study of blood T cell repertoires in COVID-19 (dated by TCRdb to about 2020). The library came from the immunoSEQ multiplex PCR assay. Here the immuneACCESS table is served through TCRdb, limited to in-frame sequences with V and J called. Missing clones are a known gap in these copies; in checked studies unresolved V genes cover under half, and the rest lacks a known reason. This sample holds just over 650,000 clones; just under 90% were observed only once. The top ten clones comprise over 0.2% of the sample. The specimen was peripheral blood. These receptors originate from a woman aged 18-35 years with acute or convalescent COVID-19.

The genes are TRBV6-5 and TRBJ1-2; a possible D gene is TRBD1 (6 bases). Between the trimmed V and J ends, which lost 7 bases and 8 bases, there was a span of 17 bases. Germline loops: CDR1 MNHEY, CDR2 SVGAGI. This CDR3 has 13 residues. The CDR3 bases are TGTGCCAGCACCTATACTGGCAGGGGAGGCTACACCTTC. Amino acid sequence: CASTYTGRGGYTF.

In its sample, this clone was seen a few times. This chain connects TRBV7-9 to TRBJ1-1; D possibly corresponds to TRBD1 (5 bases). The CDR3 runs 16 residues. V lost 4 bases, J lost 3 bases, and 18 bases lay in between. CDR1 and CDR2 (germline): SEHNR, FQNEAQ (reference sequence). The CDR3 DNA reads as TGTGCCAGCAGCTGGATTACAACCAAGGGGTACACTGAAGCTTTCTTT. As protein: CASSWITTKGYTEAFF.

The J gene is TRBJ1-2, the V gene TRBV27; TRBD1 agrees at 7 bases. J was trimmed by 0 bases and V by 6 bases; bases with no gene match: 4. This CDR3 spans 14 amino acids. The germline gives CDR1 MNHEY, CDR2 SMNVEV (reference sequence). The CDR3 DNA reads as TGTGCCAGCAGCAGGGACAGATCTAACTATGGCTACACCTTC. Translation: CASSRDRSNYGYTF.

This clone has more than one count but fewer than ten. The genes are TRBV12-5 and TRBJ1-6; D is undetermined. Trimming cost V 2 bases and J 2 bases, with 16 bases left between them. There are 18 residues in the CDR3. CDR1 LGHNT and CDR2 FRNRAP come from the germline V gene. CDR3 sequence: CASGLSGLRVAYNSPLHF. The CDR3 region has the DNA TGTGCTAGTGGTTTGTCTGGCCTCCGGGTCGCCTATAATTCACCCCTCCACTTT.

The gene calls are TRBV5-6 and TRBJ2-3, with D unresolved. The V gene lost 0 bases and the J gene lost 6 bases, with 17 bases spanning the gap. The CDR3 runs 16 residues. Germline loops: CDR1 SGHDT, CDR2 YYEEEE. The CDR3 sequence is CASSLELSYLQDTQYF. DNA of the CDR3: TGTGCCAGCAGCTTGGAGCTAAGCTACTTACAGGATACGCAGTATTTT.

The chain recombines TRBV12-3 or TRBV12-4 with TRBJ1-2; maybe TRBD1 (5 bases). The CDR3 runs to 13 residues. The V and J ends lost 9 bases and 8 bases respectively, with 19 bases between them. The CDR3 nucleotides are TGTGCCAGTACGGGACTCTCCGTAAGGGGCTACACCTTC. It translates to CASTGLSVRGYTF.

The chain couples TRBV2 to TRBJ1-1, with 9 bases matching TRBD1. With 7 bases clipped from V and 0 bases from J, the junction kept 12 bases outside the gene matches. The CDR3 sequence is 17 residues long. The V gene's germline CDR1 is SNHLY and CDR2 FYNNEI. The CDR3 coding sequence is TGTGCCAGCATTTCTCCGGGACAGGGACCCATGAACACTGAAGCTTTCTTT. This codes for CASISPGQGPMNTEAFF.

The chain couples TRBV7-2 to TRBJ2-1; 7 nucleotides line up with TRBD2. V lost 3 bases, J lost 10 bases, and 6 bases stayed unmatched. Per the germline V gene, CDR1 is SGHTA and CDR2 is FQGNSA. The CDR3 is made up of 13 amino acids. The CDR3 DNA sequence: TGTGCCAGCAGCTTGGAATTGGGGGGGGAGCAGTTCTTC. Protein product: CASSLELGGEQFF.

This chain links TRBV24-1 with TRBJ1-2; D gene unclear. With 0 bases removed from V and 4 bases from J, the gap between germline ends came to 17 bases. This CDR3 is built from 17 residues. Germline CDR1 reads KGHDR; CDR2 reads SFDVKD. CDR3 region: CATSDLRLPDGVYGYTF. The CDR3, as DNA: TGTGCCACCAGTGATTTGCGGCTTCCCGACGGGGTCTATGGCTACACCTTC.

CDR3 nucleotide sequence: TGTGCCAGCAGCCAGCGGGGCGGGGGTTCCACCGGGGAGCTGTTTTTT. Its protein product is CASSQRGGGSTGELFF. The J gene is TRBJ2-2, the V gene TRBV3-1 (or the pseudogene TRBV3-2); 7 bases are a match to TRBD2. CDR1 and CDR2 (germline): LGHDT, YNNKEL (reference sequence). With V trimmed by 3 bases and J by 4 bases, 8 bases remained unmatched. The CDR3 has 16 residues.

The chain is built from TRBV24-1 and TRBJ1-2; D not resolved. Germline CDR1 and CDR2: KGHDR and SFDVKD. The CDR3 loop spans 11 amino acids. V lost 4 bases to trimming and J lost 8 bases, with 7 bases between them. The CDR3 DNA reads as TGTGCCACCAGTGAGGGCTTAGGCTACACCTTC. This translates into CATSEGLGYTF.

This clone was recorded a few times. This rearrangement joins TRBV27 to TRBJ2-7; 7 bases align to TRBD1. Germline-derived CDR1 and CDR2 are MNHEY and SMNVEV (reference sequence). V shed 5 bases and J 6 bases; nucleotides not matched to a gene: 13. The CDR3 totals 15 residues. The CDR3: CASSTRTGVVSEQYF. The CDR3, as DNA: TGTGCCAGCAGTACAAGGACAGGCGTAGTGAGCGAGCAGTACTTC.

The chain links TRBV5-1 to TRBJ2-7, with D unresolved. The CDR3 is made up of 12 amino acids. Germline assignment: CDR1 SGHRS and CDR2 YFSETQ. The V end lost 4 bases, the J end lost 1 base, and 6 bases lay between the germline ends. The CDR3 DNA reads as TGCGCCAGCAGCGACTCGTCCTACGAGCAGTACTTC. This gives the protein CASSDSSYEQYF.

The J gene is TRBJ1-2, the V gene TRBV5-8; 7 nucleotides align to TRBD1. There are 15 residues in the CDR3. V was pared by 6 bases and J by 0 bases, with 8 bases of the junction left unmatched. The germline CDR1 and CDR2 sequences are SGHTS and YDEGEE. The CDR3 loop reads CASTQPRGPNYGYTF. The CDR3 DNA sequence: TGTGCCAGCACCCAACCGAGGGGGCCTAACTATGGCTACACCTTC.

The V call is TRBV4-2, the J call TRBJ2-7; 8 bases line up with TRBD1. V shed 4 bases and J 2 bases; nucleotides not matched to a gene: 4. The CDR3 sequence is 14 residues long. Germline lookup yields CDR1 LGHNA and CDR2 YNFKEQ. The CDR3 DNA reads TGTGCCAGCAGCCCCGAGGGACAGGCCTACGAGCAGTACTTC. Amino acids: CASSPEGQAYEQYF.

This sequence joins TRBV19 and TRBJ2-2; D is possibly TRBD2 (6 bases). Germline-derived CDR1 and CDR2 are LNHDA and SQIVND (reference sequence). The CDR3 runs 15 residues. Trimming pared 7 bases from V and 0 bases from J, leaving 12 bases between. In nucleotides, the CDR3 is TGTGCCAGTACGGAGGGACGGACGAACACCGGGGAGCTGTTTTTT. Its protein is CASTEGRTNTGELFF.

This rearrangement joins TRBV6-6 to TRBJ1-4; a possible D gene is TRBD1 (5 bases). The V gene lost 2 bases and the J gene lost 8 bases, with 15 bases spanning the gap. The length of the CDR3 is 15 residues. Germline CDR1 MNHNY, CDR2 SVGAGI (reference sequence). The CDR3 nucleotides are TGTGCCAGCAGTTACGTCACAGGACAAGAAGAAAAACTGTTTTTT. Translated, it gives CASSYVTGQEEKLFF.

CDR3 bases: TGTGCCAGTAGTATCCAGGTTACAGGCCCATACACTGAAGCTTTCTTT. Residues: CASSIQVTGPYTEAFF. The V gene is TRBV19, the J gene TRBJ1-1; possibly TRBD1 for D (5 bases). The CDR3 runs 16 residues. CDR1 and CDR2 (germline): LNHDA, SQIVND (reference sequence). V gave up 3 bases and J gave up 3 bases, with 17 bases separating them.

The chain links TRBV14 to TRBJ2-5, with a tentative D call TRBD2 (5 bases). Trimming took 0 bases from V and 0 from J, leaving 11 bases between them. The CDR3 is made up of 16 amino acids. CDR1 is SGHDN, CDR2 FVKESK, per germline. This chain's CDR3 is CASSQDIPGNQETQYF. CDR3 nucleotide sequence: TGTGCCAGCAGCCAAGATATCCCGGGGAACCAAGAGACCCAGTACTTC.